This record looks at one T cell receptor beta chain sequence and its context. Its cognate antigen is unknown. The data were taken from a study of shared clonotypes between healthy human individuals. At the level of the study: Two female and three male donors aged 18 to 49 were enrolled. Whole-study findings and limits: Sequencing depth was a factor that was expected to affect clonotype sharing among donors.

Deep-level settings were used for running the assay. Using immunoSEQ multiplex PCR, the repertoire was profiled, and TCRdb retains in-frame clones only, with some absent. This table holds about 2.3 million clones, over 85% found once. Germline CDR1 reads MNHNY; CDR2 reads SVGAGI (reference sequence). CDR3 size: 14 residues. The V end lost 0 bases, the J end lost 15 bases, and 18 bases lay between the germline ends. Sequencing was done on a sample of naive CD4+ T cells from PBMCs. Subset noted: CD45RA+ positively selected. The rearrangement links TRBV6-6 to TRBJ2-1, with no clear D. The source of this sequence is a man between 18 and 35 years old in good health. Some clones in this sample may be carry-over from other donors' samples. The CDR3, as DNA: TGTGCCAGCAGTTACTCGGGCACAACAGAATCACGGTTCTTC. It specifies CASSYSGTTESRFF.